This T cell receptor (beta chain) stems from a study of T cells in Graves' hyperthyroidism and ophthalmopathy. Amplification yielded TCR beta CDR3 regions, with RNA transcripts as the source. TCR CDR3 underwent first-round RT-PCR with the HTBI primer set. A single record per CDR3 protein comes from TCRdb applying MiXCR to the multiplex PCR reads. The table has 300,000 to 500,000 distinct CDR3 sequences, under 15% seen once. This CDR3 comprises 13 residues. V lost 5 bases and J lost 4, with 8 bases in between. Germline loops: CDR1 SEHNR, CDR2 FQNEAQ (reference sequence). An absence of ophthalmopathy progression within 18 months meant stable Graves' hyperthyroidism. Lactation, pregnancy, other autoimmune disease or uncontrolled infection excluded patients. The table lists this clonotype with a few counts. The antigen remains unidentified. Study-wide results and limits: Most thyroid clonotypes with frequency above 0.001 were detected in blood.

Sequencing was performed on blood. The clonotype was recovered from a woman younger than 45 with Graves' hyperthyroidism. The chain couples TRBV7-9 to TRBJ2-2, with no clear D. This CDR3 is CASSPSITGELFF. The CDR3, as DNA: TGTGCCAGCAGCCCGTCCATCACCGGGGAGCTGTTTTTT.